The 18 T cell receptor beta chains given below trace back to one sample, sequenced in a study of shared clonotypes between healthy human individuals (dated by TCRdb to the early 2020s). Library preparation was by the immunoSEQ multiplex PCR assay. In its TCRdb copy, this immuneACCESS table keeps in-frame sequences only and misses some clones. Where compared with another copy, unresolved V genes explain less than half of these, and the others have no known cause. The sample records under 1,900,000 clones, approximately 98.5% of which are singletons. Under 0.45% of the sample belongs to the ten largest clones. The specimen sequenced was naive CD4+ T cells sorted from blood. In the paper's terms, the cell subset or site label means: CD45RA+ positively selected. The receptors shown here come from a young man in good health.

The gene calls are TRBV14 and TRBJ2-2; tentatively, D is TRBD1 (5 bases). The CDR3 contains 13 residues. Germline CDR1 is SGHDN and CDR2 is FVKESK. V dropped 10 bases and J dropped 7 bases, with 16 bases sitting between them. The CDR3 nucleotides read TGTGCCACCAAGGCCTATAGGGGCGGGGAGCTGTTTTTT. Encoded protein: CATKAYRGGELFF.

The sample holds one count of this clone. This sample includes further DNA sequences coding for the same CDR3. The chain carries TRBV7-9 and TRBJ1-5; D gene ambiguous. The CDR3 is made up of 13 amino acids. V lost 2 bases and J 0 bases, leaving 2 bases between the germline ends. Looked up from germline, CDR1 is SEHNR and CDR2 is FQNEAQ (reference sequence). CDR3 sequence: CASSLHSNQPQHF. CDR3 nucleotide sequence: TGTGCCAGCAGCTTACATAGCAATCAGCCCCAGCATTTT.

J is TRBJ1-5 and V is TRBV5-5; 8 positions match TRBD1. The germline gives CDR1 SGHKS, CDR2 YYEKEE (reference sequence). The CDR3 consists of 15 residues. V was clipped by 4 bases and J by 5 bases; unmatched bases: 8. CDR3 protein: CASSRWTGTDQPQHF. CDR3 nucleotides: TGTGCCAGCAGCCGATGGACAGGGACCGATCAGCCCCAGCATTTT.

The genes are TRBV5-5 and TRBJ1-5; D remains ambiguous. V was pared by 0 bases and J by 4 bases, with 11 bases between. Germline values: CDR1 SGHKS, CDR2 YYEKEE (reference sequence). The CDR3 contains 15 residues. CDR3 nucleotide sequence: TGTGCCAGCAGCTTGGTGGGCACTTCTAATCAGCCCCAGCATTTT. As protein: CASSLVGTSNQPQHF.

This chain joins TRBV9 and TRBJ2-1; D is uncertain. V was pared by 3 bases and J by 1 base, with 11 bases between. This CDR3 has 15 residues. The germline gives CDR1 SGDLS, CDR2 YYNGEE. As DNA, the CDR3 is TGTGCCAGCAGCGCCGACTTCCCTTCCTACAATGAGCAGTTCTTC. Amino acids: CASSADFPSYNEQFF.

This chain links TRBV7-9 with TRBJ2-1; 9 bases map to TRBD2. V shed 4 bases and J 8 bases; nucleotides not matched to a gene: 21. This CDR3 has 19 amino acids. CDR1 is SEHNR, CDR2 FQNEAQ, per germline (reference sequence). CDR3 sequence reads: CASSSRTGEREVPFDEQFF. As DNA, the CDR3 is TGTGCCAGCAGCTCACGGACAGGCGAGCGGGAGGTCCCTTTCGATGAGCAGTTCTTC.

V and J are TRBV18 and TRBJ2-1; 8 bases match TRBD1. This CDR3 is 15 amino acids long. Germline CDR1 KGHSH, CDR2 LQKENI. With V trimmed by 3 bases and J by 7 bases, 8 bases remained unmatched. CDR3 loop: CASSPPGQDPNEQFF. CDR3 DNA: TGTGCCAGCTCACCCCCGGGACAGGATCCAAATGAGCAGTTCTTC. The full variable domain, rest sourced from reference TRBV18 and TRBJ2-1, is NAGVMQNPRHLVRRRGQEARLRCSPMKGHSHVYWYRQLPEEGLKFMVYLQKENIIDESGMPKERFSAEFPKEGPSILRIQQVVRGDSAAYFCASSPPGQDPNEQFFGPGTRLTVL.

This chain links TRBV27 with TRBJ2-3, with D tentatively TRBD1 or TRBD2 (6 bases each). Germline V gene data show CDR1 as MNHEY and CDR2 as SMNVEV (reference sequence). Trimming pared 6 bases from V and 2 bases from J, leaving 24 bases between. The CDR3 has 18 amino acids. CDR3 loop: CASSPVPGARIPTDTQYF. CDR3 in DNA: TGTGCCAGCAGCCCAGTCCCGGGGGCCAGAATTCCCACAGATACGCAGTATTTT.

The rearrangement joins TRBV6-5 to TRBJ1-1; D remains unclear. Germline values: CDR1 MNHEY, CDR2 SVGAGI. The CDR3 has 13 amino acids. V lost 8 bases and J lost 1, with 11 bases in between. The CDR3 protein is CASLRKENTEAFF. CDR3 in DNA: TGTGCCAGCCTGCGGAAAGAGAACACTGAAGCTTTCTTT.

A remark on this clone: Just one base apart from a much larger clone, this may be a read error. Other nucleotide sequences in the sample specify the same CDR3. CDR3 amino acids: CASSESSYEQYF. The CDR3 DNA is TGTGCCAGCAGTGAATCCTCCTACGAGCAGTACTTC. This chain uses TRBV2 with TRBJ2-7, with no clear D. V was cut by 2 bases and J by 0 bases, with 2 bases left in between. The CDR3 length is 12 residues. The V gene's germline CDR1 is SNHLY and CDR2 FYNNEI.

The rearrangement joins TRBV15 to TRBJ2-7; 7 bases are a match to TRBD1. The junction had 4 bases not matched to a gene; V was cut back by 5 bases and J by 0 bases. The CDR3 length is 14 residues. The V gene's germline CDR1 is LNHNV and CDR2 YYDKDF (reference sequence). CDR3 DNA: TGTGCCACCAGCGGTCACAGGGGCTCCTACGAGCAGTACTTC. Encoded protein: CATSGHRGSYEQYF. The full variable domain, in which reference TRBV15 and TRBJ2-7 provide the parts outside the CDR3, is DAMVIQNPRYQVTQFGKPVTLSCSQTLNHNVMYWYQQKSSQAPKLLFHYYDKDFNNEADTPDNFQSRRPNTSFCFLDIRSPGLGDTAMYLCATSGHRGSYEQYFGPGTRLTVT.

The CDR3: CSVVPSGRASNEQFF. The CDR3 DNA sequence: TGCAGCGTTGTCCCTAGCGGGAGGGCGAGCAATGAGCAGTTCTTC. The chain employs TRBV29-1 and TRBJ2-1; 12 nucleotides match TRBD2. The length of the CDR3 is 15 residues. Germline V gene sequence: CDR1 SQVTM, CDR2 ANQGSEA. V trimming: 4 bases; J trimming: 6 bases; junction bases outside the gene matches: 7.

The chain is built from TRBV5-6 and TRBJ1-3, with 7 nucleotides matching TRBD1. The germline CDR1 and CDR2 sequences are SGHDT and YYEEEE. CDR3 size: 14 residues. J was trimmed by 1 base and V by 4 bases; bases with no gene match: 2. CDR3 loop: CASSATGSGNTIYF. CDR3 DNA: TGTGCCAGCAGCGCGACAGGGTCTGGAAACACCATATATTTT.

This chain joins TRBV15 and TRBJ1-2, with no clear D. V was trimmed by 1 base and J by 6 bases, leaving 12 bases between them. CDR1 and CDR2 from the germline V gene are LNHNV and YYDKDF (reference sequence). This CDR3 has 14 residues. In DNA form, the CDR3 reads TGTGCCACCAGCAGAGGCACGGTGGGTGATGGCTACACCTTC. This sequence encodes CATSRGTVGDGYTF.

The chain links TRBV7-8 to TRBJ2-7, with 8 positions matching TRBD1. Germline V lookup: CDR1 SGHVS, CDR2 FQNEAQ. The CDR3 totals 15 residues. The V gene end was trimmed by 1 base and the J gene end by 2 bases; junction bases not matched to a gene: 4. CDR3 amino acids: CASSLVQGATYEQYF. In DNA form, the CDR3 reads TGTGCCAGCAGCTTAGTGCAGGGGGCTACCTACGAGCAGTACTTC.

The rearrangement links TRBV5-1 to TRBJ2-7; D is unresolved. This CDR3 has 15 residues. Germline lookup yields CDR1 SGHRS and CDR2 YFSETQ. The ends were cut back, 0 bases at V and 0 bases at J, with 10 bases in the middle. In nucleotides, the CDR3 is TGCGCCAGCAGCTTGGGGCAGATGGGCTCCTACGAGCAGTACTTC. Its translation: CASSLGQMGSYEQYF.

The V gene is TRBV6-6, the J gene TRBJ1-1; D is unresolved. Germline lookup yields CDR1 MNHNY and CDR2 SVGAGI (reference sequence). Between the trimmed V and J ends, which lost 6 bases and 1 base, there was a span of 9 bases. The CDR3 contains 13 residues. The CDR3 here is CASSRSRNTEAFF. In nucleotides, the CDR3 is TGTGCCAGCAGCAGATCACGGAACACTGAAGCTTTCTTT.

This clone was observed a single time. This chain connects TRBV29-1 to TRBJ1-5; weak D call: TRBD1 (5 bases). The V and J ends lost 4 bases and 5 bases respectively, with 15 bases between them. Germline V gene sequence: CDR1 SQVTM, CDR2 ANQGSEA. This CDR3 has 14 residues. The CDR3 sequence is CSVVPQGFDQPQHF. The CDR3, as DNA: TGCAGCGTTGTCCCTCAGGGCTTCGATCAGCCCCAGCATTTT.